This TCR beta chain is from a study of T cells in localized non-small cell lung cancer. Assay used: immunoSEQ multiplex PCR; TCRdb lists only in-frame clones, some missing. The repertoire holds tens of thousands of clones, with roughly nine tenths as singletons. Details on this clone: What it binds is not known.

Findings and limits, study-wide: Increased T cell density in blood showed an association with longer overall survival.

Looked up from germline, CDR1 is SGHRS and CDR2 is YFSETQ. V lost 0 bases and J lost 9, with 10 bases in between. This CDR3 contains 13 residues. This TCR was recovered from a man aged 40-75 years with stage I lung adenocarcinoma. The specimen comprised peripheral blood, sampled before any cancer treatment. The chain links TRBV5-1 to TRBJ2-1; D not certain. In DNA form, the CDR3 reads TGCGCCAGCAGCTTGGAAAGCTGGAGTGAGCAGTTCTTC. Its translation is CASSLESWSEQFF.